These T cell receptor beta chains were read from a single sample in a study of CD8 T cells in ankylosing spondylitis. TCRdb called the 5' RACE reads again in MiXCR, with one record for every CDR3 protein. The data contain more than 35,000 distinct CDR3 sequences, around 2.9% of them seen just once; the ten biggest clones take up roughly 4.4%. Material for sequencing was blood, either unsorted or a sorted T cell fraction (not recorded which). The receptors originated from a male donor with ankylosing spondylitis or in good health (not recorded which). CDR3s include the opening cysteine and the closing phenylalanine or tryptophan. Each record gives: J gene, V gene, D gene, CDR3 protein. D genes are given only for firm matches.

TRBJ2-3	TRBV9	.	CASSVGTDTQYF
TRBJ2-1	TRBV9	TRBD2	CASSVASGRWNEQFF
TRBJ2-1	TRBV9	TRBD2	CASSVSGGKLGNEQFF
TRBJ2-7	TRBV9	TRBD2	CASSPQLAERGQYF
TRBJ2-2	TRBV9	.	CASSASSTGELFF
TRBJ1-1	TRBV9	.	CASSADTVNTEAFF
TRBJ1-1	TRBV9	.	CASSVTGRITEAFF
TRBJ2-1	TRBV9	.	CASSVEVSVGVNEQFF
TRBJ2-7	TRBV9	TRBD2	CASSVGLAGVNEQYF
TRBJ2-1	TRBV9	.	CASSASRGGEQFF
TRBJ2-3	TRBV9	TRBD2	CANSVMSSGNTDTQYF
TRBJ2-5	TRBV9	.	CASSFSGAGLETQYF
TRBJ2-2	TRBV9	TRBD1	CASSASGQGTGELFF
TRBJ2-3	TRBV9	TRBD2	CASSVDVAGGFTDTQYF
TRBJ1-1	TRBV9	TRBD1	CASNKQGAAEAFF
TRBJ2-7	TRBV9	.	CASSPNPRGNFYEQYF
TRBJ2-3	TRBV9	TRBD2	CASSVLAGGSPDTQYF
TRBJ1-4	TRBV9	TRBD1	CASSVGLGQGHEKLFF
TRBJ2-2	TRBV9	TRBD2	CASSPGLAGGRRGGELFF
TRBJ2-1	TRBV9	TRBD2	CASSPGLGAYNEQFF
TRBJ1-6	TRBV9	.	CASSGSGTGSYNSPLHF
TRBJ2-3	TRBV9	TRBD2	CASSVTSGRVRSTDTQYF
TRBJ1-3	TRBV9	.	CASSLRDTRLSGNTIYF
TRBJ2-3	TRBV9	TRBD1	CASSVGTGKFTDTQYF
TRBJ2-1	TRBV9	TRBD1	CASSVRGQGDEQFF
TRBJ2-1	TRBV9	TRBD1	CASSGDRGFSYNEQFF
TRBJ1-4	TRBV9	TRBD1	CASSSSGGRFQKLFF
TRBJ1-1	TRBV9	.	CASSVDVWLTEAFF
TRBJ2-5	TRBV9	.	CASSVANGAGETQYF
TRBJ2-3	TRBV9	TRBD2	CASSVVAGGYTDTQYF
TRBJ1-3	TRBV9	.	CASSAWGSGNTIYF
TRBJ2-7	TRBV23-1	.	CASSQVFWSGCEQYF
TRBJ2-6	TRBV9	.	CASSVGAGANVLTF
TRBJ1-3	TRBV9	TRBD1	CASSQGQSSGNTIYF
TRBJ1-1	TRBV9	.	CASSVDPGTRWAFGGTEAFF
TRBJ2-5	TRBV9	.	CASSVESAQETQYF
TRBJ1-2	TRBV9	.	CASSDWATNYGYTF
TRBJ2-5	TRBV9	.	CASSAYRAQETQYF
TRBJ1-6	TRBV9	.	CASSGRQGDSPLHF
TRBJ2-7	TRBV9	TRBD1	CASSGGTGHSYEQYF
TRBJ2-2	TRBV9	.	CASSPLLAGELFF